The 10 T cell receptor beta chains below were found in one sample sequenced in a study of persistence of HIV-infected CD4 T cells. The stimulus was lysate of CMV-infected fibroblasts, around 10 ug/mL. CD40L/CD69 double-negative CD45RO-high memory CD4+ T cells were collected. For these receptors, no antigen is known. The immunoSEQ assay was version 4, run in survey mode. Sequencing was performed with immunoSEQ multiplex PCR; in TCRdb, only in-frame clones are kept and a portion is missing. The table includes 50,000 or so clones, 70% to 80% detected once. This specimen consisted of CD4+ T cells sorted from PBMCs after roughly 18-hour stimulation, obtained from a patient who received antiretroviral therapy. Receptor source: an adult man with HIV who was CMV-seropositive.

The chain employs TRBV7-3 and TRBJ2-2; 7 bases line up with TRBD2. CDR3 size: 16 residues. Germline V gives CDR1 SGHTA, CDR2 FQGTGA. The junction had 5 bases not matched to a gene; V was cut back by 0 bases and J by 4 bases. The CDR3 bases are TGTGCCAGCAGCTTAACGGGGGAGGGAGCCACCGGGGAGCTGTTTTTT. Translated: CASSLTGEGATGELFF.

V and J are TRBV5-1 and TRBJ2-5; D remains ambiguous. Per the germline V gene, CDR1 is SGHRS and CDR2 is YFSETQ. The V end lost 3 bases, the J end lost 2 bases, and 8 bases lay between the germline ends. This CDR3 is built from 13 residues. Here the CDR3 DNA reads TGCGCCAGCAGCTCCTCTACTCAAGAGACCCAGTACTTC. Translated, it gives CASSSSTQETQYF.

The chain links TRBV27 to TRBJ1-4, with D tentatively TRBD1 (6 bases). The CDR3 has 15 amino acids. CDR1 and CDR2 from the germline V gene are MNHEY and SMNVEV (reference sequence). Trimming left V 4 bases short and J 5 bases short, with 14 bases between. The CDR3 region is CASSSHYRVNEKLFF. CDR3 DNA sequence: TGTGCCAGCAGTTCCCACTACAGGGTGAATGAAAAACTGTTTTTT.

The chain has TRBV9 and TRBJ1-4; D perhaps matches TRBD1 (6 bases). This CDR3 has 15 residues. The germline V gene encodes CDR1 SGDLS and CDR2 YYNGEE. V was pared by 3 bases and J by 1 base, with 10 bases between. The CDR3: CASSAGGQTNEKLFF. The DNA of the CDR3 is TGTGCCAGCAGCGCTGGGGGGCAAACTAATGAAAAACTGTTTTTT.

The gene calls are TRBV3-1 (or the pseudogene TRBV3-2) and TRBJ2-1, with 8 positions matching TRBD1. Looked up from germline, CDR1 is LGHDT and CDR2 is YNNKEL (reference sequence). There are 13 residues in the CDR3. J gave up 3 bases and V 7 bases, and 2 bases lay outside the gene matches. Here the CDR3 DNA reads TGTGCCAGCAAAACAGGGGGCTACAATGAGCAGTTCTTC. It codes for CASKTGGYNEQFF.

V usage is TRBV18 and J usage is TRBJ1-6; D is unresolved. The germline V and J ends were trimmed by 2 bases and 7 bases, with 15 bases remaining between them. The CDR3 has 16 residues. Looked up from germline, CDR1 is KGHSH and CDR2 is LQKENI. The CDR3: CASSPVGGENNSPLHF. CDR3 DNA sequence: TGTGCCAGCTCACCAGTGGGCGGTGAAAACAATTCACCCCTCCACTTT.

J is TRBJ1-1 and V is TRBV6-5; D not resolved. Germline V gives CDR1 MNHEY, CDR2 SVGAGI. The CDR3 contains 13 residues. Trimming took off 6 bases at V and 2 bases at J, with 10 bases between the two ends. The CDR3 DNA reads TGTGCCAGCAGACCTCCAGGTAACACTGAAGCTTTCTTT. As protein: CASRPPGNTEAFF.

This clone was recorded a few times. A read error may explain this, as a much larger clone is one base away. Additional DNA sequences in this sample encode the identical CDR3. This chain links TRBV3-1 (or the pseudogene TRBV3-2) with TRBJ2-7; no reliable D call. CDR3 size: 11 residues. CDR1 and CDR2 from the germline V gene are LGHDT and YNNKEL (reference sequence). The V end lost 4 bases, the J end lost 3 bases, and 4 bases lay between the germline ends. CDR3 protein: CASSLNYEQYF. In nucleotides, the CDR3 is TGTGCCAGCAGCCTCAACTACGAGCAGTACTTC.

V gene TRBV12-3 or TRBV12-4 combines with J gene TRBJ1-2; the D gene is possibly TRBD1 (5 bases). Trimming removed 3 bases from V and 3 bases from J, with 8 bases in between. CDR3 length equals 13 residues. The DNA of the CDR3 is TGTGCCAGCAGTTTGGGGCCGCACTATGGCTACACCTTC. Amino acids: CASSLGPHYGYTF.

The chain links TRBV3-1 (or the pseudogene TRBV3-2) to TRBJ1-1; a weak D match, TRBD1 (5 bases). CDR1 LGHDT and CDR2 YNNKEL come from the germline V gene (reference sequence). The CDR3 runs 14 residues. The V and J ends lost 5 bases and 3 bases respectively, with 13 bases between them. The CDR3 DNA reads as TGTGCCAGCAGCTACGGGACGGTTGACACTGAAGCTTTCTTT. Translated: CASSYGTVDTEAFF.